This entry lists 4 T cell receptor beta chains sequenced from one sample in a study of T cell responses to AZD1222 COVID-19 vaccine. Clones were sequenced by immunoSEQ multiplex PCR, and TCRdb holds only the in-frame ones, with some missing. The sample lists 120,000 or so clones, 88% seen once, with about 19% in the top ten. Sequenced material: peripheral blood, taken on day 0 of MenACWY control vaccination. The receptor source for this set is an adult in good health.

The CDR3: CASSPRTGTYEQYF. In DNA form, the CDR3 reads TGTGCCAGCAGCCCGAGGACGGGGACCTACGAGCAGTACTTC. The chain is built from TRBV7-9 and TRBJ2-7; perhaps TRBD2 as D (5 bases). This CDR3 comprises 14 residues. Germline CDR1 reads SEHNR; CDR2 reads FQNEAQ (reference sequence). V was trimmed by 5 bases and J by 2 bases, leaving 13 bases between them.

The V and J genes are TRBV10-3 and TRBJ1-5; 8 bases agree with TRBD1. Germline CDR1 ENHRY, CDR2 SYGVKD. The CDR3 totals 14 residues. V was pared by 6 bases and J by 6 bases, with 7 bases of the junction left unmatched. The CDR3 region is CAISGTGFSQPQHF. The CDR3 nucleotides are TGTGCCATCAGCGGGACAGGCTTTTCTCAGCCCCAGCATTTT.

The chain links TRBV9 to TRBJ1-1; TRBD1 aligns across 9 bases. Germline lookup yields CDR1 SGDLS and CDR2 YYNGEE. The CDR3 spans 14 residues. Trimming at V came to 2 bases and at J to 6 bases, leaving 5 bases not matched to a gene. The CDR3 sequence: CASSVTGGLAEAFF. Written as DNA, the CDR3 is TGTGCCAGCAGCGTCACAGGGGGCCTCGCTGAAGCTTTCTTT. Full variable domain (remainder filled in from reference TRBV9 and TRBJ1-1): DSGVTQTPKHLITATGQRVTLRCSPRSGDLSVYWYQQSLDQGLQFLIQYYNGEERAKGNILERFSAQQFPDLHSELNLSSLELGDSALYFCASSVTGGLAEAFFGQGTRLTVV.

This clone was seen many times. V gene TRBV2 combines with J gene TRBJ1-2; D is possibly TRBD1 (5 bases). V dropped 6 bases and J dropped 8 bases, with 16 bases sitting between them. The CDR3 runs to 13 residues. Germline lookup yields CDR1 SNHLY and CDR2 FYNNEI. Here the CDR3 reads CASSGTFLGGYTF. The CDR3 DNA sequence: TGTGCCAGCAGCGGGACCTTCCTTGGCGGCTACACCTTC.